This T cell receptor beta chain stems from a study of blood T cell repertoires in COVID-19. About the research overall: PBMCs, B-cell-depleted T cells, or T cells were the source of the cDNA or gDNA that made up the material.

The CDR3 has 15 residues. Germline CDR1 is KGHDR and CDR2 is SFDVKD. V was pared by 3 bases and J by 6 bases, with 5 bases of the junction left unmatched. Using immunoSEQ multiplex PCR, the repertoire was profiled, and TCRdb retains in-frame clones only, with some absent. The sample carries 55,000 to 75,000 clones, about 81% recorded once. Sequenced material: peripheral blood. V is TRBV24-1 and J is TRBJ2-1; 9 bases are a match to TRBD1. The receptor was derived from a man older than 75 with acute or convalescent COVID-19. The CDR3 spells CATSDRGQGRNEQFF. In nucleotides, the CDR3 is TGTGCCACCAGTGATAGGGGACAGGGTCGCAATGAGCAGTTCTTC.